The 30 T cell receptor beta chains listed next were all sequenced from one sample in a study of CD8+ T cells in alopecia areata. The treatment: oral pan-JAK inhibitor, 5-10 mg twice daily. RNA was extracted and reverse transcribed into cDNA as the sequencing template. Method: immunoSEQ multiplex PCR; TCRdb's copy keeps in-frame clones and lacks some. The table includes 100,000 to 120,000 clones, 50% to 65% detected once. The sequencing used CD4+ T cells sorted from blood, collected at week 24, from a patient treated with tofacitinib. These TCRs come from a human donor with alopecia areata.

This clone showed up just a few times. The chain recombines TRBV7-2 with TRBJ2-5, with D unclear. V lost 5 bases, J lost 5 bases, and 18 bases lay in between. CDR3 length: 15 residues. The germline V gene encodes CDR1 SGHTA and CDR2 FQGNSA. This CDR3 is CASSTRTGARETQYF. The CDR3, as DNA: TGTGCCAGCAGCACCCGGACCGGCGCACGGGAGACCCAGTACTTC.

The CDR3 nucleotides are TGCGCCAGCAGTCTGATGGAGGTCGGGGAGCTGTTTTTT. Translated: CASSLMEVGELFF. V is TRBV4-3 and J is TRBJ2-2; TRBD2 might be the D (5 bases). CDR1 and CDR2 (germline): LGHNA, YSLEER. The CDR3 is 13 residues long. V lost 6 bases, J lost 7 bases, and 12 bases lay in between.

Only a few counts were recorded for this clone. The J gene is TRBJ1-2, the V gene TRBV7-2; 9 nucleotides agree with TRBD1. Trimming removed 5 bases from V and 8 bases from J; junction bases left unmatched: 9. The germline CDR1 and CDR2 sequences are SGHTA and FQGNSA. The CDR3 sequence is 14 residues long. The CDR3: CASSPGTGRVGYTF. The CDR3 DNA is TGTGCCAGCAGCCCCGGGACAGGGCGTGTCGGCTACACCTTC.

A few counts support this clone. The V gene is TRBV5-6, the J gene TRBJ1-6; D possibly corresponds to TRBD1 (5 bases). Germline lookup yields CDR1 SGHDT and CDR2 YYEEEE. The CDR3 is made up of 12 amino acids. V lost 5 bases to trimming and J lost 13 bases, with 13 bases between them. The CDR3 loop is CASSWDVGPLHF. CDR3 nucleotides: TGTGCCAGCAGTTGGGACGTCGGGCCCCTCCACTTT. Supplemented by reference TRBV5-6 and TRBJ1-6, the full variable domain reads DAGVTQSPTHLIKTRGQQVTLRCSPKSGHDTVSWYQQALGQGPQFIFQYYEEEERQRGNFPDRFSGHQFPNYSSELNVNALLLGDSALYLCASSWDVGPLHFGNGTRLTVT.

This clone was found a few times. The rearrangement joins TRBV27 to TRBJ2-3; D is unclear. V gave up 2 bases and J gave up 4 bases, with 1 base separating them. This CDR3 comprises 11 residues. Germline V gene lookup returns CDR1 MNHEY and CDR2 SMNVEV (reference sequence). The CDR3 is CASSLADTQYF. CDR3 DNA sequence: TGTGCCAGCAGTTTAGCAGATACGCAGTATTTT.

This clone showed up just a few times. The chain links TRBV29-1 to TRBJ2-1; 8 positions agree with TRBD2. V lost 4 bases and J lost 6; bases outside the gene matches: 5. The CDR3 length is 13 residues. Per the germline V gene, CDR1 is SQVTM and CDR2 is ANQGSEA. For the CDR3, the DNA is TGCAGCGTTGGGTACGGGGGGGGCAATGAGCAGTTCTTC. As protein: CSVGYGGGNEQFF.

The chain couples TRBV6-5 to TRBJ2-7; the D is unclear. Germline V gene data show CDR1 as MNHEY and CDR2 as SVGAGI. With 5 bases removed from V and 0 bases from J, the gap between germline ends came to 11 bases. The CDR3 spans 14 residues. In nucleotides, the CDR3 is TGTGCCAGCAGTACGCCAGGATTCTCCTACGAGCAGTACTTC. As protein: CASSTPGFSYEQYF.

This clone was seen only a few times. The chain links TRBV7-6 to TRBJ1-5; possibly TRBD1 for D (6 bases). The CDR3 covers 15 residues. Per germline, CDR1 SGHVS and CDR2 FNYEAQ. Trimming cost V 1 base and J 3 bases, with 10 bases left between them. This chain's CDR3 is CASSLGTDSNQPQHF. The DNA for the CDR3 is TGTGCCAGCAGCTTAGGGACAGACTCCAATCAGCCCCAGCATTTT.

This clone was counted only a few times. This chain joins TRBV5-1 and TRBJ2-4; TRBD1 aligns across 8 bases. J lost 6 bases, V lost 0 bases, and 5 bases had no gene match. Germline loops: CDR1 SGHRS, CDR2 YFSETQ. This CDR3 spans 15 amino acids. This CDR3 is CASSLADRDGNIQYF. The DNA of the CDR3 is TGCGCCAGCAGCTTGGCGGACAGGGATGGAAACATTCAGTACTTC.

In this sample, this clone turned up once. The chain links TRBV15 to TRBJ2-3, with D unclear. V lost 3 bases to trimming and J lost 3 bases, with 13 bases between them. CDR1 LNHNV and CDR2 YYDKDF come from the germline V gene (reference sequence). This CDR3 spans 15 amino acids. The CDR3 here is CATSSQRPGTDTQYF. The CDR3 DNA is TGTGCCACCAGCAGCCAGAGACCCGGGACAGATACGCAGTATTTT. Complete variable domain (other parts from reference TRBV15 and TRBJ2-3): DAMVIQNPRYQVTQFGKPVTLSCSQTLNHNVMYWYQQKSSQAPKLLFHYYDKDFNNEADTPDNFQSRRPNTSFCFLDIRSPGLGDTAMYLCATSSQRPGTDTQYFGPGTRLTVL.

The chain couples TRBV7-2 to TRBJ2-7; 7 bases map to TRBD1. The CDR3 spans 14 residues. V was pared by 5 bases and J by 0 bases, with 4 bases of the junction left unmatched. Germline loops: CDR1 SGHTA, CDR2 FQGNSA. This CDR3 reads CASSLGTVSYEQYF. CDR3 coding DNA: TGTGCCAGCAGCCTAGGGACAGTCTCCTACGAGCAGTACTTC. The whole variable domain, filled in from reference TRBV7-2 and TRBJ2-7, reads GAGVSQSPSNKVTEKGKDVELRCDPISGHTALYWYRQSLGQGLEFLIYFQGNSAPDKSGLPSDRFSAERTGGSVSTLTIQRTQQEDSAVYLCASSLGTVSYEQYFGPGTRLTVT.

CDR3 DNA sequence: TGTGCCAGCAGCTTATCACGGGCAAACTATGGCTACACCTTC. The encoded protein is CASSLSRANYGYTF. The chain uses TRBV7-2 and TRBJ1-2; no firm D call. The CDR3 contains 14 residues. In germline, CDR1 is SGHTA, CDR2 FQGNSA. Trimming pared 2 bases from V and 2 bases from J, leaving 9 bases between.

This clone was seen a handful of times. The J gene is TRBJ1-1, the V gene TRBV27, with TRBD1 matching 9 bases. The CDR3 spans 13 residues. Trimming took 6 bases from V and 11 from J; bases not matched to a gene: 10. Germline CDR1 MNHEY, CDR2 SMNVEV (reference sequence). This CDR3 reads CASRAVTGGAAFF. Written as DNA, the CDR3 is TGTGCCAGCAGGGCCGTAACAGGGGGCGCTGCTTTCTTT.

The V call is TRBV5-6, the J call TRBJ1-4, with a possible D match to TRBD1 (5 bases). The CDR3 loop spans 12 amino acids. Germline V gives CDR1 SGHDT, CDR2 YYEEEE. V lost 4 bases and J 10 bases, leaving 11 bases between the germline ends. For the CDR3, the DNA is TGTGCCAGCAGCCGTGTGGGGCGAAAACTGTTTTTT. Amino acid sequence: CASSRVGRKLFF.

CDR3 protein: CASSLNANYGYTF. The CDR3 coding sequence is TGTGCCAGCAGCTTAAATGCTAACTATGGCTACACCTTC. This rearrangement joins TRBV13 to TRBJ1-2, with D hard to call. Trimming left V 2 bases short and J 0 bases short, with 4 bases between. Germline assignment: CDR1 PRHDT and CDR2 FYEKMQ (reference sequence). The CDR3 spans 13 residues. The whole variable domain, filled in from reference TRBV13 and TRBJ1-2, reads AAGVIQSPRHLIKEKRETATLKCYPIPRHDTVYWYQQGPGQDPQFLISFYEKMQSDKGSIPDRFSAQQFSDYHSELNMSSLELGDSALYFCASSLNANYGYTFGSGTRLTVV.

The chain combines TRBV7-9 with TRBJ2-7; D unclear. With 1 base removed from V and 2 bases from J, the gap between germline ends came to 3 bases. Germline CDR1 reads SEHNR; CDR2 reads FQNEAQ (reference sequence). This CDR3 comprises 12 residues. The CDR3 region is CASSLDTYEQYF. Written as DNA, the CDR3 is TGTGCCAGCAGCTTAGATACCTACGAGCAGTACTTC.

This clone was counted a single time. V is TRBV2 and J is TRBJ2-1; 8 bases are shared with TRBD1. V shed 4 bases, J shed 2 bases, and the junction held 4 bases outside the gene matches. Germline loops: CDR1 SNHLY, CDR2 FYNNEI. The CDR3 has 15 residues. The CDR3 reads CASSGAGGPYNEQFF. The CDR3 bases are TGTGCCAGCAGTGGCGCAGGGGGCCCCTACAATGAGCAGTTCTTC. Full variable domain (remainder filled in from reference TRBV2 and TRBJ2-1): EPEVTQTPSHQVTQMGQEVILRCVPISNHLYFYWYRQILGQKVEFLVSFYNNEISEKSEIFDDQFSVERPDGSNFTLKIRSTKLEDSAMYFCASSGAGGPYNEQFFGPGTRLTVL.

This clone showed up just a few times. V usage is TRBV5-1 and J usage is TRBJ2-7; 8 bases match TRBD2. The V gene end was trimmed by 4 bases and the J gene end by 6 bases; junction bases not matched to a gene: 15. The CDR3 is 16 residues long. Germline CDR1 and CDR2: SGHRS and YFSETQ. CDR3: CASSPGGASGSGEQYF. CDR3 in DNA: TGCGCCAGCAGCCCCGGAGGAGCTAGCGGGTCGGGCGAGCAGTACTTC.

This chain's CDR3 is CASSRASYNEQFF. The CDR3 DNA is TGTGCCAGCAGCAGGGCCTCCTACAATGAGCAGTTCTTC. The chain uses TRBV5-4 and TRBJ2-1; D gene uncertain. Trimming removed 4 bases from V and 0 bases from J, with 5 bases in between. The CDR3 spans 13 residues. Germline V gene sequence: CDR1 SGHNT, CDR2 YYREEE (reference sequence). The complete variable domain, with remaining parts taken from reference TRBV5-4 and TRBJ2-1, reads ETGVTQSPTHLIKTRGQQVTLRCSSQSGHNTVSWYQQALGQGPQFIFQYYREEENGRGNFPPRFSGLQFPNYSSELNVNALELDDSALYLCASSRASYNEQFFGPGTRLTVL.

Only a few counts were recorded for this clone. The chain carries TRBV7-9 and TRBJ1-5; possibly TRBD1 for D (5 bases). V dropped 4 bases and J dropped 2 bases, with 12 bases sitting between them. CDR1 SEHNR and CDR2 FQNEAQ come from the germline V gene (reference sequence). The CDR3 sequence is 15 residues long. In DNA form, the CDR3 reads TGTGCCAGCAGCTCCCCCGGGACGGGCAATCAGCCCCAGCATTTT. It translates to CASSSPGTGNQPQHF. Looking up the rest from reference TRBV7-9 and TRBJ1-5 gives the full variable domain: DTGVSQNPRHKITKRGQNVTFRCDPISEHNRLYWYRQTLGQGPEFLTYFQNEAQLEKSRLLSDRFSAERPKGSFSTLEIQRTEQGDSAMYLCASSSPGTGNQPQHFGDGTRLSIL.

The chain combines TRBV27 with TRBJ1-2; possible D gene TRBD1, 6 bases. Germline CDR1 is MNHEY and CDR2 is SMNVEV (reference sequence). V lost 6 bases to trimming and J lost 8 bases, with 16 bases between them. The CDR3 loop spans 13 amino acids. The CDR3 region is CASRGALRMGYTF. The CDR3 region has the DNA TGTGCCAGCAGGGGGGCCCTGAGAATGGGCTACACCTTC.

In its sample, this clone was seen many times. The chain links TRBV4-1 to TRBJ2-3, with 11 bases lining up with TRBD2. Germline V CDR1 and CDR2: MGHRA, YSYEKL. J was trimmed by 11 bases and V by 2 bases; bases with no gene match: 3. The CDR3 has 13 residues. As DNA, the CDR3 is TGCGCCAGCAGCCAACCGACTAGCGGGGTGCAGTATTTT. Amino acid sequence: CASSQPTSGVQYF.

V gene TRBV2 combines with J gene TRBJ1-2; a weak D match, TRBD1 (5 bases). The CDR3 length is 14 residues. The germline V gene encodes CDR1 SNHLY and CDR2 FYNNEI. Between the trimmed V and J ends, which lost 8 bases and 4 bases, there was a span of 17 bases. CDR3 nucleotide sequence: TGTGCCAGCTCGGGTGGGGGTGTCGGCTATGGCTACACCTTC. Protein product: CASSGGGVGYGYTF.

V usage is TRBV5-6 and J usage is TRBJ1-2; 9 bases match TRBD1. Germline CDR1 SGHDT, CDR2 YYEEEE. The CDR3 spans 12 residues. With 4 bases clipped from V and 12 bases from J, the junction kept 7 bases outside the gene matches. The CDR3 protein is CASSKYRGRDTF. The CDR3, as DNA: TGTGCCAGCAGCAAATACAGGGGGCGAGACACCTTC.

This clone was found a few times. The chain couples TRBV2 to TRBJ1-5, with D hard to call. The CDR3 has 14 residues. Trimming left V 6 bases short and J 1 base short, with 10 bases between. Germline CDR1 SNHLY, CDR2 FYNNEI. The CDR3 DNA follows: TGTGCCAGCAGCTCGGACGGGAGCAATCAGCCCCAGCATTTT. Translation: CASSSDGSNQPQHF.

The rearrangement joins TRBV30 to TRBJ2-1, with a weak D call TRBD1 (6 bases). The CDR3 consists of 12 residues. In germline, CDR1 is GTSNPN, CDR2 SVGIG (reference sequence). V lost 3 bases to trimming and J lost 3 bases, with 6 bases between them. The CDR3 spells CAWSRGYNEQFF. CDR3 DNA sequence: TGTGCCTGGAGCAGGGGCTACAATGAGCAGTTCTTC. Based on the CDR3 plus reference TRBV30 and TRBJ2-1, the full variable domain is SQTIHQWPATLVQPVGSPLSLECTVEGTSNPNLYWYRQAAGRGLQLLFYSVGIGQISSEVPQNLSASRPQDRQFILSSKKLLLSDSGFYLCAWSRGYNEQFFGPGTRLTVL.

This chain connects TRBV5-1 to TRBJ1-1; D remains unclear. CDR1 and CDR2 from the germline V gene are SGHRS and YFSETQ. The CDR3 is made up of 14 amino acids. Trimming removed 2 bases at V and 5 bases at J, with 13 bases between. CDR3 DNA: TGCGCCAGCAGCTTCCTCCCGGGATCTACTGAAGCTTTCTTT. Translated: CASSFLPGSTEAFF.

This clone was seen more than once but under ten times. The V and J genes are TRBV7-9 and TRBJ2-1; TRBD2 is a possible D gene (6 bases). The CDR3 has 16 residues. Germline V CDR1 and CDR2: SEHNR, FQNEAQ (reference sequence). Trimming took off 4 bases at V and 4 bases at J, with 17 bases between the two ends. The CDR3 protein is CASSSFRGNSYNEQFF. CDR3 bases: TGTGCCAGCAGCTCATTTCGCGGGAATTCTTACAATGAGCAGTTCTTC.

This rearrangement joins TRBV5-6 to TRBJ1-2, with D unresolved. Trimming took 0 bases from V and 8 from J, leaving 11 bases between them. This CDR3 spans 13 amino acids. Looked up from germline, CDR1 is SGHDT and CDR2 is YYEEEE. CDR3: CASSLAQTRGYTF. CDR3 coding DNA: TGTGCCAGCAGCTTGGCCCAAACGAGGGGCTACACCTTC.

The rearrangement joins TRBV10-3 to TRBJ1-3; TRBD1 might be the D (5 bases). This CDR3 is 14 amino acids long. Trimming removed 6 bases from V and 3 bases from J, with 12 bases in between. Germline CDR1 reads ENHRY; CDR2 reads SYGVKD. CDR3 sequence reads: CAISPDRIGNTIYF. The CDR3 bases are TGTGCCATCAGCCCCGACAGAATTGGAAACACCATATATTTT.